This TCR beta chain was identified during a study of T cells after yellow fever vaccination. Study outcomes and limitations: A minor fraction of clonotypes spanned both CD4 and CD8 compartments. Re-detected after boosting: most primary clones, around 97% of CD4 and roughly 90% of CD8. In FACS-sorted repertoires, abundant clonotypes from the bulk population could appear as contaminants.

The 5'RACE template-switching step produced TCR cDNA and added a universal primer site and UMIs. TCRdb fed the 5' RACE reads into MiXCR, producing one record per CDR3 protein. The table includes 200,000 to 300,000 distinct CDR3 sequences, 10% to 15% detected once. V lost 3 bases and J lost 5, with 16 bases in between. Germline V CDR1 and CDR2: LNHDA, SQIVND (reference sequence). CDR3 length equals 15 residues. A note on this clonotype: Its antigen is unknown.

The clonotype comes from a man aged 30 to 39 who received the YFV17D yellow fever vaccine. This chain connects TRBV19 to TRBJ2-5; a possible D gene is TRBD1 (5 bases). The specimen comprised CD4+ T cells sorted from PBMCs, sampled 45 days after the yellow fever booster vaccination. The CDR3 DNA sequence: TGTGCCAGTAGTATGAATGGGGCACCCCAGGAGACCCAGTACTTC. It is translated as CASSMNGAPQETQYF.